This TCR beta chain emerged from a study of Tregs in tolerant kidney transplant recipients. Study at large: The nonmyeloablative bone marrow transplants came from related graft donors, with transient mixed chimerism.

This table comes from immunoSEQ multiplex PCR, and its TCRdb copy is limited to in-frame clones, with some not included. The sample table includes about 30,000 clones. The CDR3 has 14 amino acids. Trimming left V 7 bases short and J 0 bases short, with 14 bases between. Germline CDR1 is SGHRS and CDR2 is YFSETQ. In the case of this clone: Read data end 3 residues before the CDR3 end; the end is taken from the germline J gene.

The source is a human donor who received a combined kidney and bone marrow transplant. The V call is TRBV5-1, the J call TRBJ2-7; weak D call: TRBD2 (6 bases). Material: CD8+ T cells from blood, obtained before the transplant. The CDR3 loop is CASRGTMGSYEQYF. The part of the CDR3 DNA that was read is TGCGCCAGCCGGGGGACGATGGGCTCCTACGAG.